The T cell receptor (beta chain) under discussion was sequenced for a study of blood T cell repertoires in COVID-19. Study overall: From T cells, B-cell-depleted T cells, or PBMCs came the material, which was cDNA or gDNA.

For recovered donors of Cohort 3, there were two negative PCRs, clearance, or symptom resolution. Original methodology: Estimates of nucleated cell counts were drawn from the amplification of reference gene primers. Repertoires were generated with immunoSEQ multiplex PCR, while TCRdb's copy carries only in-frame clones and drops some. The DNA was the basis for D and trimming; V, J and clone size are from that table. Of about 190,000 clones listed, around 85% are singletons. Germline CDR1 and CDR2: ENHRY and SYGVKD. With 0 bases clipped from V and 3 bases from J, the junction kept 8 bases outside the gene matches. This CDR3 is 16 amino acids long. Only one count was recorded for this clone.

The TCR was taken from a woman in her 30s who had recovered from COVID-19. Sequencing was performed on PBMCs or T cells enriched from blood (not recorded which). V is TRBV10-3 and J is TRBJ2-7, with TRBD2 identical over 7 bases. CDR3 sequence reads: CAISESRLADYYEQYV. The CDR3 DNA is TGTGCCATCAGTGAGTCGAGGCTAGCGGACTACTACGAGCAGTACGTC.